This is a list of T cell receptor beta chains from one sample in a study of T cells in localized non-small cell lung cancer. Using immunoSEQ multiplex PCR, the repertoire was profiled, and TCRdb retains in-frame clones only, with some absent. Of tens of thousands of clones in the sample, roughly four fifths were seen once. The sequenced sample was peripheral blood, obtained before any cancer treatment. The receptors were gathered from a male donor at least 60 years old with stage III squamous cell lung carcinoma. CDR3s include the opening cysteine and the closing phenylalanine or tryptophan. Each record gives: J gene, V gene, D gene, clone size, CDR3 protein, CDR3 DNA. D genes are given only for firm matches. Where a row states a size, it is once, few, many or the class of an expanded clone; other rows omit it.

J gene: TRBJ1-2
V gene: TRBV7-9
D gene: TRBD1
clone size: -
CDR3 protein: CASSLGTGGNNYGYTF
CDR3 DNA: TGTGCCAGCAGCTTAGGTACAGGGGGCAATAACTATGGCTACACCTTC

J gene: TRBJ2-3
V gene: TRBV2
D gene: TRBD2
clone size: -
CDR3 protein: CASSYRGGGTDTQYF
CDR3 DNA: TGTGCCAGCAGTTACCGGGGGGGTGGCACAGATACGCAGTATTTT

J gene: TRBJ1-1
V gene: TRBV18
D gene: -
clone size: -
CDR3 protein: CASSPQNTEAFF
CDR3 DNA: TGTGCCAGCTCACCTCAGAACACTGAAGCTTTCTTT

J gene: TRBJ2-1
V gene: TRBV6-6
D gene: -
clone size: -
CDR3 protein: CASSYGLSSYNEQFF
CDR3 DNA: TGTGCCAGCAGTTACGGGTTGAGCTCCTACAATGAGCAGTTCTTC

J gene: TRBJ1-2
V gene: TRBV2
D gene: -
clone size: -
CDR3 protein: CASSEGRGYTF
CDR3 DNA: TGTGCCAGCAGCGAAGGCCGAGGCTACACCTTC

J gene: TRBJ1-1
V gene: TRBV29-1
D gene: -
clone size: -
CDR3 protein: CSAESNTEAFF
CDR3 DNA: TGCAGCGCTGAGTCGAACACTGAAGCTTTCTTT

J gene: TRBJ1-1
V gene: TRBV9
D gene: -
clone size: -
CDR3 protein: CASSVVTEAFF
CDR3 DNA: TGTGCCAGCAGCGTAGTGACTGAAGCTTTCTTT

J gene: TRBJ2-3
V gene: TRBV20-1
D gene: -
clone size: -
CDR3 protein: CSAQKGDTQYF
CDR3 DNA: TGCAGTGCTCAGAAGGGGGATACGCAGTATTTT

J gene: TRBJ2-1
V gene: TRBV6-1
D gene: -
clone size: -
CDR3 protein: CASSEQILNEQFF
CDR3 DNA: TGTGCCAGCAGTGAACAGATCCTGAATGAGCAGTTCTTC

J gene: TRBJ1-2
V gene: TRBV6-8
D gene: -
clone size: -
CDR3 protein: CASTPGGGREGDGYTF
CDR3 DNA: TGTGCCAGCACCCCCGGGGGGGGCAGGGAAGGGGATGGCTACACCTTC

J gene: TRBJ1-4
V gene: TRBV6-6
D gene: -
clone size: -
CDR3 protein: CASRGLQGIGEKLFF
CDR3 DNA: TGTGCCAGCAGGGGACTACAGGGTATAGGGGAAAAACTGTTTTTT

J gene: TRBJ2-7
V gene: TRBV19
D gene: -
clone size: -
CDR3 protein: CASSTAGSPSYEQYF
CDR3 DNA: TGTGCCAGTAGTACAGCGGGCAGCCCTTCCTACGAGCAGTACTTC

J gene: TRBJ2-3
V gene: TRBV12-5
D gene: TRBD1
clone size: few
CDR3 protein: CASGRDRGTDTQYF
CDR3 DNA: TGTGCTAGTGGCCGGGACAGAGGCACAGATACGCAGTATTTT

J gene: TRBJ1-1
V gene: TRBV5-4
D gene: TRBD1
clone size: -
CDR3 protein: CASSLDRGRIGTEAFF
CDR3 DNA: TGTGCCAGCAGTCTGGACAGGGGGAGGATCGGGACTGAAGCTTTCTTT

J gene: TRBJ1-1
V gene: TRBV29-1
D gene: -
clone size: -
CDR3 protein: CSGKNTEAFF
CDR3 DNA: TGCAGCGGTAAGAACACTGAAGCTTTCTTT

J gene: TRBJ1-5
V gene: TRBV5-4
D gene: -
clone size: -
CDR3 protein: CASSSMGNNQPQHF
CDR3 DNA: TGTGCCAGCAGCTCGATGGGGAACAATCAGCCCCAGCATTTT